Below are 30 T cell receptor beta chains sequenced from a single sample in a study of early T cells in non-severe SARS-CoV-2 infection. TCRdb re-derived calls from the 5' RACE reads in MiXCR, one entry per CDR3 protein. Altogether 48,000 or so distinct CDR3 sequences are present, 6.2% being singletons, with the ten largest covering around 7%. Sample: whole blood, taken at baseline. The origin of the receptors is an adult who was a healthcare worker with PCR-confirmed SARS-CoV-2 infection or an uninfected control (not recorded which).

This clonotype was picked up a small number of times. The chain recombines TRBV10-2 with TRBJ1-1; D is perhaps TRBD1 (6 bases). V gave up 6 bases and J gave up 3 bases, with 11 bases separating them. This CDR3 has 13 amino acids. CDR1 WSHSY and CDR2 SAAADI come from the germline V gene. The CDR3 sequence: CASRLRGDTEAFF. In DNA, the CDR3 is TGCGCCAGCAGGCTTAGGGGGGACACTGAAGCTTTCTTT.

This clonotype was counted a few times. The chain couples TRBV7-9 to TRBJ1-3, with TRBD1 matching over 9 bases. Germline trimming cut 5 bases from V and 0 bases from J; bases unmatched to any gene: 14. The CDR3 covers 19 residues. From germline, CDR1 is SEHNR and CDR2 FQNEAQ (reference sequence). In nucleotides, the CDR3 is TGTGCCAGCAGCAGAGACGCACAGGGGGCACCTAGCTCTGGAAACACCATATATTTT. Amino acids: CASSRDAQGAPSSGNTIYF.

This clonotype has only a few counts. V and J are TRBV9 and TRBJ2-7; possibly TRBD2 for D (6 bases). This CDR3 is built from 14 residues. Trimming stripped 4 bases from V and 7 bases from J, with 18 bases between. Germline CDR1 SGDLS, CDR2 YYNGEE. CDR3 DNA: TGTGCCAGCAGCCCCAGAGTCCTTGGAGGGGAGCAGTACTTC. Its protein is CASSPRVLGGEQYF. Complete variable domain (other parts from reference TRBV9 and TRBJ2-7): DSGVTQTPKHLITATGQRVTLRCSPRSGDLSVYWYQQSLDQGLQFLIQYYNGEERAKGNILERFSAQQFPDLHSELNLSSLELGDSALYFCASSPRVLGGEQYFGPGTRLTVT.

This clonotype occurred a few times. V is TRBV12-3 or TRBV12-4 and J is TRBJ2-1; D not resolved. V lost 4 bases to trimming and J lost 10 bases, with 20 bases between them. The CDR3 runs 15 residues. Written as DNA, the CDR3 is TGTGCCAGCAGTTCTCTCCGACATCAGGACGGGGAGCAGTTCTTC. It translates to CASSSLRHQDGEQFF.

This clonotype appeared a few times. The chain employs TRBV11-3 and TRBJ2-1, with D possibly TRBD2 on 6 matching bases. In germline, CDR1 is SGHNT, CDR2 YENEEA. The ends were cut back, 1 base at V and 1 base at J, with 11 bases in the middle. This CDR3 has 16 amino acids. Here the CDR3 reads CASSLAGARSYNEQFF. The CDR3 nucleotides are TGTGCCAGCAGCTTAGCGGGAGCCCGATCCTACAATGAGCAGTTCTTC.

There are many counts of this clonotype. The rearrangement links TRBV12-3 or TRBV12-4 to TRBJ1-2; D is possibly TRBD1 (5 bases). CDR3 length equals 14 residues. The germline V and J ends were trimmed by 5 bases and 3 bases, with 13 bases remaining between them. CDR3 coding DNA: TGTGCCAGCAGTCGGACACCCCCCGACTATGGCTACACCTTC. Protein sequence: CASSRTPPDYGYTF.

In its sample, this clonotype was seen many times. The CDR3 region is CASSYSRLVGTDAFF. In DNA form, the CDR3 reads TGTGCCAGCAGTTATAGTCGCCTAGTGGGAACAGACGCTTTCTTT. The chain employs TRBV6-6 and TRBJ1-1; D is undetermined. Trimming removed 3 bases at V and 11 bases at J, with 22 bases between. The length of the CDR3 is 15 residues. Looked up from germline, CDR1 is MNHNY and CDR2 is SVGAGI (reference sequence).

This clonotype was seen more than once but under ten times. The rearrangement links TRBV29-1 to TRBJ2-1, with D perhaps matching TRBD1 (6 bases). CDR3 length equals 12 residues. V lost 7 bases and J 6 bases, leaving 13 bases between the germline ends. Germline CDR1 SQVTM, CDR2 ANQGSEA. CDR3 residues: CSAFRGSNEQFF. Written as DNA, the CDR3 is TGCAGCGCCTTTAGGGGGTCCAATGAGCAGTTCTTC.

A few counts support this clonotype. The chain is built from TRBV5-1 and TRBJ1-1, with D possibly TRBD1 on 5 matching bases. Germline lookup yields CDR1 SGHRS and CDR2 YFSETQ. This CDR3 is built from 15 residues. Between the trimmed V and J ends, which lost 4 bases and 1 base, there was a span of 14 bases. CDR3 in DNA: TGCGCCAGCAGCCCGGGGGTATACCAGAACACTGAAGCTTTCTTT. Its protein is CASSPGVYQNTEAFF.

This clonotype was seen more than once but under ten times. This rearrangement joins TRBV28 to TRBJ2-7, with 7 bases that match TRBD1. Germline V gene data show CDR1 as MDHEN and CDR2 as SYDVKM. V shed 7 bases and J 2 bases; nucleotides not matched to a gene: 8. The CDR3 extends over 14 amino acids. The CDR3 nucleotides are TGTGCCAGCACCCGAGGGGGACAGACCTACGAGCAGTACTTC. This translates into CASTRGGQTYEQYF.

This clonotype was counted at least ten times. The chain uses TRBV29-1 and TRBJ2-1; D remains unclear. V lost 6 bases, J lost 5 bases, and 11 bases lay in between. The length of the CDR3 is 12 residues. Germline CDR1 SQVTM, CDR2 ANQGSEA. The DNA for the CDR3 is TGCAGCGTAAGCCGGGCTAACAATGAGCAGTTCTTC. Protein: CSVSRANNEQFF.

This clonotype was observed at least ten times. The chain links TRBV7-2 to TRBJ2-7, with a possible D match to TRBD1 (6 bases). The germline V gene encodes CDR1 SGHTA and CDR2 FQGNSA. V lost 6 bases, J lost 7 bases, and 22 bases lay in between. This CDR3 region has 15 residues. The CDR3 is CASSHAAVRRGEQYF. CDR3 coding DNA: TGTGCCAGCAGTCATGCCGCTGTGAGAAGGGGGGAGCAGTACTTC.

The V and J genes are TRBV10-3 and TRBJ2-2; 10 nucleotides line up with TRBD2. Trimming cost V 9 bases and J 1 base; bases outside gene matches: 2. CDR1 ENHRY and CDR2 SYGVKD come from the germline V gene. The CDR3 has 14 amino acids. CDR3 loop: CAIRTSGNTGELFF. The CDR3 nucleotides are TGTGCCATACGGACTAGCGGGAACACCGGGGAGCTGTTTTTT.

The chain recombines TRBV5-1 with TRBJ2-4; D might be TRBD1 or TRBD2, each matching 5 bases. The CDR3 is 14 amino acids. Trimming cost V 0 bases and J 7 bases, with 11 bases left between them. Germline assignment: CDR1 SGHRS and CDR2 YFSETQ. The CDR3 here is CASSLEPGLNIQYF. The CDR3 DNA follows: TGCGCCAGCAGCTTGGAACCGGGGCTGAACATTCAGTACTTC.

V is TRBV12-3 or TRBV12-4 and J is TRBJ2-7, with 9 nucleotides matching TRBD1. The J segment lost 7 bases and the V segment lost 5 bases, leaving 12 bases of the junction unmatched. The CDR3 runs to 15 residues. CDR3 coding DNA: TGTGCCAGCAGTCCACCTAGACAGGGGGTTCATGAGCAGTACTTC. Translating gives CASSPPRQGVHEQYF.

This clonotype was seen at least ten times. This chain connects TRBV7-3 to TRBJ2-3; 10 nucleotides agree with TRBD2. This CDR3 spans 15 amino acids. Looked up from germline, CDR1 is SGHTA and CDR2 is FQGTGA. Trimming cost V 5 bases and J 1 base; bases outside gene matches: 3. Here the CDR3 DNA reads TGTGCCAGCAGCCCCGGGACTAGCGGCACAGATACGCAGTATTTT. Translating gives CASSPGTSGTDTQYF.

This clonotype has at least ten counts. J is TRBJ2-1 and V is TRBV6-6, with 9 bases that match TRBD2. Germline CDR1 reads MNHNY; CDR2 reads SVGAGI (reference sequence). V shed 10 bases, J shed 7 bases, and the junction held 11 bases outside the gene matches. CDR3 length equals 14 residues. CDR3 protein: CATLAGGERNEQFF. For the CDR3, the DNA is TGTGCCACCTTGGCGGGGGGGGAGAGAAATGAGCAGTTCTTC.

This clonotype was recorded many times. The chain recombines TRBV7-9 with TRBJ1-1; D is possibly TRBD1 (6 bases). The length of the CDR3 is 12 residues. Germline CDR1 is SEHNR and CDR2 is FQNEAQ (reference sequence). Trimming left V 10 bases short and J 3 bases short, with 12 bases between. The CDR3 loop reads CAIGGDHTEAFF. The CDR3 DNA is TGTGCCATAGGGGGGGACCACACTGAAGCTTTCTTT.

Ten or more counts support this clonotype. The chain couples TRBV5-4 to TRBJ2-2; D remains unclear. Deletions cut 1 base from V and 0 bases from J, with 7 bases between. The V gene's germline CDR1 is SGHNT and CDR2 YYREEE (reference sequence). There are 15 residues in the CDR3. Here the CDR3 reads CASSLPQPNTGELFF. The CDR3 bases are TGTGCCAGCAGCTTGCCGCAGCCGAACACCGGGGAGCTGTTTTTT.

This clonotype was picked up many times. One end of the junction varies from germline; a read error may be responsible. This chain links TRBV6-6 with TRBJ1-2; D ambiguous. The length of the CDR3 is 11 residues. CDR1 and CDR2 (germline): MNHNY, SVGAGI (reference sequence). The CDR3 coding sequence is TGTGCCAGCAGGAGTCTATCCCTCTATGCCTTC. It yields the protein CASRSLSLYAF.

This clonotype appeared many times. The chain couples TRBV7-9 to TRBJ1-5; D is ambiguous. Trimming removed 0 bases from V and 4 bases from J, with 4 bases in between. In germline, CDR1 is SEHNR, CDR2 FQNEAQ (reference sequence). The CDR3 loop spans 13 amino acids. The DNA of the CDR3 is TGTGCCAGCAGCTTAGCGCCAAATCAGCCCCAGCATTTT. Its protein is CASSLAPNQPQHF.

This chain connects TRBV20-1 to TRBJ2-5, with 15 bases lining up with TRBD2. The germline V gene has CDR1 DFQATT and CDR2 SNEGSKA (reference sequence). This CDR3 spans 15 amino acids. V shed 5 bases, J shed 4 bases, and the junction held 5 bases outside the gene matches. The CDR3 DNA reads TGCAGTGCTTCCCTGGGACTAGCGGGAGGAGAGACCCAGTACTTC. Protein: CSASLGLAGGETQYF.

This clonotype has ten or more counts. This rearrangement joins TRBV27 to TRBJ1-2; D not resolved. V was clipped by 6 bases and J by 0 bases, with 11 bases between them. The CDR3 extends over 14 amino acids. CDR1 and CDR2 from the germline V gene are MNHEY and SMNVEV (reference sequence). CDR3 in amino acids: CASSVRRSNYGYTF. CDR3 coding DNA: TGTGCCAGCAGCGTACGGAGATCTAACTATGGCTACACCTTC.

This clonotype has at least ten counts. J is TRBJ1-1 and V is TRBV20-1, with D unclear. V was clipped by 0 bases and J by 4 bases, with 15 bases between them. This CDR3 is 15 amino acids long. In germline, CDR1 is DFQATT, CDR2 SNEGSKA (reference sequence). Written as DNA, the CDR3 is TGCAGTGCTAGAGAGGTTTCCAGCCTCTCCACTGAAGCTTTCTTT. The encoded protein is CSAREVSSLSTEAFF.

The CDR3: CASSLDHKAVYGYTF. CDR3 DNA: TGTGCCAGCAGCTTAGATCATAAGGCGGTTTATGGCTACACCTTC. The genes are TRBV11-2 and TRBJ1-2; D not certain. The germline gives CDR1 SGHAT, CDR2 FQNNGV. V was clipped by 0 bases and J by 5 bases, with 13 bases between them. CDR3 length: 15 residues. The full variable domain, in which reference TRBV11-2 and TRBJ1-2 provide the parts outside the CDR3, is EAGVAQSPRYKIIEKRQSVAFWCNPISGHATLYWYQQILGQGPKLLIQFQNNGVVDDSQLPKDRFSAERLKGVDSTLKIQPAKLEDSAVYLCASSLDHKAVYGYTFGSGTRLTVV.

This chain connects TRBV7-9 to TRBJ2-2; no clear D. The CDR3 has 15 amino acids. Germline V CDR1 and CDR2: SEHNR, FQNEAQ (reference sequence). Trimming removed 8 bases at V and 6 bases at J, with 19 bases between. Here the CDR3 reads CASPRRDGNPGELFF. For the CDR3, the DNA is TGTGCCAGCCCCCGCAGAGACGGAAACCCCGGGGAGCTGTTTTTT.

This clonotype was observed at least ten times. The chain links TRBV9 to TRBJ2-3; 10 bases align to TRBD2. The length of the CDR3 is 17 residues. Losses at the gene ends were 0 bases for V and 5 bases for J; bases not matched to a gene: 9. CDR1 and CDR2 (germline): SGDLS, YYNGEE. For the CDR3, the DNA is TGTGCCAGCAGCGTAGATCCAGCGGGAGGGCCAAAAGATACGCAGTATTTT. This codes for CASSVDPAGGPKDTQYF.

This clonotype was counted a few times. This rearrangement joins TRBV27 to TRBJ1-6, with D tentatively TRBD1 (6 bases). V was cut by 6 bases and J by 10 bases, with 22 bases left in between. The CDR3 covers 16 residues. CDR1 MNHEY and CDR2 SMNVEV come from the germline V gene (reference sequence). CDR3 nucleotide sequence: TGTGCCAGCAGATCGACGGACAGCTATTCACGGTCACCCCTCCACTTT. It yields the protein CASRSTDSYSRSPLHF.

This clonotype was detected only a few times. V and J are TRBV27 and TRBJ2-2; D remains ambiguous. Germline V gene sequence: CDR1 MNHEY, CDR2 SMNVEV (reference sequence). Trimming took 0 bases from V and 3 from J, leaving 5 bases between them. The CDR3 contains 14 residues. CDR3 sequence: CASSLSRDTGELFF. The CDR3 nucleotides are TGTGCCAGCAGTTTATCCCGTGACACCGGGGAGCTGTTTTTT.

This clonotype was found many times. The chain carries TRBV29-1 and TRBJ1-1, with D tentatively TRBD1 (5 bases). CDR1 and CDR2 from the germline V gene are SQVTM and ANQGSEA. Trimming cost V 6 bases and J 4 bases, with 21 bases left between them. The CDR3 is 15 residues long. CDR3 DNA sequence: TGCAGCGTATCCCCCTCGTGGGGCGTGGGCACTGAAGCTTTCTTT. This encodes CSVSPSWGVGTEAFF.